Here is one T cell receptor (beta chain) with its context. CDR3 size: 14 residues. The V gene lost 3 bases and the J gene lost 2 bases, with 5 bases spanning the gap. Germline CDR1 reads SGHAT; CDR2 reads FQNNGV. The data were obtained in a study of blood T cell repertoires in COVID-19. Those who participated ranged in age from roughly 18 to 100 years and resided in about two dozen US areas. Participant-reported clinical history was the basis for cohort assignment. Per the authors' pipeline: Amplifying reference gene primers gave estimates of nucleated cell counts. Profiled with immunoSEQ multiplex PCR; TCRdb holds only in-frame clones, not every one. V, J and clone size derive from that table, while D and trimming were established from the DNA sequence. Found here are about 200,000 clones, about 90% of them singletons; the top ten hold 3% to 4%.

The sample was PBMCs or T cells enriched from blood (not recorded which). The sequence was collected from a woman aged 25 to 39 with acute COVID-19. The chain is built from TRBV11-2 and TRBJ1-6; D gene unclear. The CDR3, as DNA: TGTGCCAGCAGCTTCGCGGCCTATAATTCACCCCTCCACTTT. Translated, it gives CASSFAAYNSPLHF. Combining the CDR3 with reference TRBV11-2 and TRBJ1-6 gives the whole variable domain EAGVAQSPRYKIIEKRQSVAFWCNPISGHATLYWYQQILGQGPKLLIQFQNNGVVDDSQLPKDRFSAERLKGVDSTLKIQPAKLEDSAVYLCASSFAAYNSPLHFGNGTRLTVT.